These T cell receptor beta chains were read from a single sample in a study of shared clonotypes between healthy human individuals. Some clones are missing from TCRdb's copy, which holds only in-frame ones; the method was immunoSEQ multiplex PCR. The table includes a few million clones, over 85% detected once. Sequenced input: naive CD8+ T cells from PBMCs. Receptor source: a man aged 18-30 years in good health. Some clones in this sample may be carry-over from other donors' samples. Each CDR3 is given with its conserved first and last residue. The order of the fields is CDR3 protein, CDR3 DNA, CDR3 length, clone size, D gene, V gene, J gene. The D gene is left open where the match is weak. Clone size is given for some rows only: seen once, a few or many times, or a class if the clone is expanded.

CDR3aa: CASSLWESSYNEQFF
CDR3nt: TGTGCCAGCAGCCTGTGGGAGAGCTCCTACAATGAGCAGTTCTTC
len: 15
abundance: -
d_gene: -
v_gene: TRBV27
j_gene: TRBJ2-1

CDR3aa: CASSFPGVNSYNEQFF
CDR3nt: TGTGCCAGCAGCTTTCCGGGGGTTAACTCCTACAATGAGCAGTTCTTC
len: 16
abundance: -
d_gene: -
v_gene: TRBV7-2
j_gene: TRBJ2-1

CDR3aa: CATAVSTYYEQYF
CDR3nt: TGTGCTACGGCGGTTAGCACCTACTACGAGCAGTACTTC
len: 13
abundance: -
d_gene: -
v_gene: TRBV27
j_gene: TRBJ2-7

CDR3aa: CASSLVHDDYEQYF
CDR3nt: TGCGCCAGCAGCTTGGTCCACGATGACTACGAGCAGTACTTC
len: 14
abundance: -
d_gene: -
v_gene: TRBV5-1
j_gene: TRBJ2-7

CDR3aa: CASSATGADTQYF
CDR3nt: TGTGCCAGCAGCGCCACCGGGGCAGATACGCAGTATTTT
len: 13
abundance: -
d_gene: -
v_gene: TRBV9
j_gene: TRBJ2-3

CDR3aa: CASSLYPGGQGEETQYF
CDR3nt: TGTGCCAGCAGTTTATATCCCGGGGGACAGGGTGAAGAGACCCAGTACTTC
len: 17
abundance: once
d_gene: TRBD1
v_gene: TRBV28
j_gene: TRBJ2-5

CDR3aa: CASSSTGGGLYEQYF
CDR3nt: TGTGCCAGCAGTTCGACCGGAGGGGGGCTCTACGAGCAGTACTTC
len: 15
abundance: -
d_gene: -
v_gene: TRBV28
j_gene: TRBJ2-7

CDR3aa: CASSEETSGRFHEQYF
CDR3nt: TGTGCCAGCAGTGAAGAGACTAGCGGGAGATTCCACGAGCAGTACTTC
len: 16
abundance: -
d_gene: TRBD2
v_gene: TRBV2
j_gene: TRBJ2-7

CDR3aa: CASSFLREDYTDTQYF
CDR3nt: TGTGCCAGCAGTTTCCTGCGGGAGGACTACACAGATACGCAGTATTTT
len: 16
abundance: -
d_gene: TRBD2
v_gene: TRBV28
j_gene: TRBJ2-3

CDR3aa: CASTQWLGSYEQYF
CDR3nt: TGTGCCAGCACACAGTGGCTTGGGTCCTACGAGCAGTACTTC
len: 14
abundance: -
d_gene: -
v_gene: TRBV28
j_gene: TRBJ2-7

CDR3aa: CASSFRDSYEQYF
CDR3nt: TGTGCCAGCAGCTTCCGGGACTCCTACGAGCAGTACTTC
len: 13
abundance: -
d_gene: -
v_gene: TRBV7-8
j_gene: TRBJ2-7

CDR3aa: CASSQERTAWRYEQYF
CDR3nt: TGCGCCAGCAGCCAAGAGCGGACCGCATGGAGATACGAGCAGTACTTC
len: 16
abundance: -
d_gene: -
v_gene: TRBV4-1
j_gene: TRBJ2-7

CDR3aa: CSVLIGGERDTQYF
CDR3nt: TGCAGCGTATTGATCGGAGGGGAGAGAGATACGCAGTATTTT
len: 14
abundance: once
d_gene: -
v_gene: TRBV29-1
j_gene: TRBJ2-3

CDR3aa: CASSLSTSGQETQYF
CDR3nt: TGTGCCAGCAGTTTATCGACTAGCGGACAAGAGACCCAGTACTTC
len: 15
abundance: -
d_gene: TRBD2
v_gene: TRBV27
j_gene: TRBJ2-5

CDR3aa: CASSDRTGDPGETQYF
CDR3nt: TGTGCCAGCAGCGACCGGACAGGTGACCCCGGGGAGACCCAGTACTTC
len: 16
abundance: -
d_gene: TRBD1
v_gene: TRBV13
j_gene: TRBJ2-5

CDR3aa: CASSLALGDAQETQYF
CDR3nt: TGTGCCAGCAGCTTAGCGCTGGGGGACGCCCAAGAGACCCAGTACTTC
len: 16
abundance: -
d_gene: -
v_gene: TRBV11-2
j_gene: TRBJ2-5

CDR3aa: CASRDQGTYEQYF
CDR3nt: TGTGCCAGCAGAGATCAGGGTACGTACGAGCAGTACTTC
len: 13
abundance: once
d_gene: -
v_gene: TRBV5-4
j_gene: TRBJ2-7

CDR3aa: CASSLTSGGPTGELFF
CDR3nt: TGTGCCAGCAGCTTGACTAGCGGGGGGCCCACCGGGGAGCTGTTTTTT
len: 16
abundance: -
d_gene: TRBD2
v_gene: TRBV7-9
j_gene: TRBJ2-2

CDR3aa: CASSPLGISTQETQYF
CDR3nt: TGTGCCAGCAGCCCTTTGGGGATCTCGACTCAAGAGACCCAGTACTTC
len: 16
abundance: -
d_gene: -
v_gene: TRBV11-2
j_gene: TRBJ2-5

CDR3aa: CSVRTGGTEAFF
CDR3nt: TGCAGCGTCAGGACAGGGGGTACTGAAGCTTTCTTT
len: 12
abundance: -
d_gene: TRBD1
v_gene: TRBV29-1
j_gene: TRBJ1-1

CDR3aa: CSARQGRNQPQHF
CDR3nt: TGCAGCGCCCGACAGGGACGCAATCAGCCCCAGCATTTT
len: 13
abundance: -
d_gene: TRBD1
v_gene: TRBV29-1
j_gene: TRBJ1-5

CDR3aa: CSADTQRLNTEAFF
CDR3nt: TGCAGCGCCGACACACAGCGGTTGAACACTGAAGCTTTCTTT
len: 14
abundance: few
d_gene: -
v_gene: TRBV29-1
j_gene: TRBJ1-1

CDR3aa: CASSLAVPVDGYTF
CDR3nt: TGCGCCAGCAGCTTGGCTGTGCCAGTTGATGGCTACACCTTC
len: 14
abundance: -
d_gene: -
v_gene: TRBV5-1
j_gene: TRBJ1-2

CDR3aa: CASSESQGYDEQFF
CDR3nt: TGCGCCAGCAGTGAGTCTCAGGGGTACGATGAGCAGTTCTTC
len: 14
abundance: -
d_gene: -
v_gene: TRBV10-1
j_gene: TRBJ2-1

CDR3aa: CASSPRRSPSDRDSNQPQHF
CDR3nt: TGTGCCAGCAGCCCCCGCCGGTCCCCCTCTGACAGGGATAGCAATCAGCCCCAGCATTTT
len: 20
abundance: -
d_gene: TRBD1
v_gene: TRBV7-8
j_gene: TRBJ1-5

CDR3aa: CASSLEGGLIQYF
CDR3nt: TGTGCCAGCAGCTTAGAGGGGGGGCTCATTCAGTACTTC
len: 13
abundance: -
d_gene: -
v_gene: TRBV11-2
j_gene: TRBJ2-4

CDR3aa: CASSQDRLAGGNEQFF
CDR3nt: TGCGCCAGCAGCCAAGATAGGCTAGCGGGGGGGAATGAGCAGTTCTTC
len: 16
abundance: -
d_gene: TRBD2
v_gene: TRBV4-3
j_gene: TRBJ2-1

CDR3aa: CSVDSGRTGPYGYTF
CDR3nt: TGCAGCGTTGATTCGGGAAGGACAGGGCCCTATGGCTACACCTTC
len: 15
abundance: -
d_gene: TRBD1
v_gene: TRBV29-1
j_gene: TRBJ1-2

CDR3aa: CASSIKGSAYEQYF
CDR3nt: TGTGCCAGTAGTATTAAAGGGTCTGCCTACGAGCAGTACTTC
len: 14
abundance: -
d_gene: -
v_gene: TRBV19
j_gene: TRBJ2-7

CDR3aa: CASTEPLAKNIQYF
CDR3nt: TGTGCCAGCACCGAACCCCTAGCCAAAAACATTCAGTACTTC
len: 14
abundance: few
d_gene: -
v_gene: TRBV6-1
j_gene: TRBJ2-4

CDR3aa: CAIGEGSPSTEAFF
CDR3nt: TGTGCCATCGGGGAGGGGTCTCCGAGCACTGAAGCTTTCTTT
len: 14
abundance: -
d_gene: -
v_gene: TRBV10-3
j_gene: TRBJ1-1

CDR3aa: CASSPPGRGTSQGEKLFF
CDR3nt: TGCGCCAGCAGTCCCCCGGGACGGGGGACCTCTCAGGGTGAAAAACTGTTTTTT
len: 18
abundance: -
d_gene: -
v_gene: TRBV23-1
j_gene: TRBJ1-4

CDR3aa: CASSQALLTFATYEQYF
CDR3nt: TGCGCCAGCAGCCAAGCGTTACTCACGTTCGCCACCTACGAGCAGTACTTC
len: 17
abundance: -
d_gene: -
v_gene: TRBV4-1
j_gene: TRBJ2-7

CDR3aa: CASSLLLVAGLTMGYTF
CDR3nt: TGTGCCAGCAGCTTGCTCCTGGTGGCAGGGCTGACTATGGGCTACACCTTC
len: 17
abundance: -
d_gene: -
v_gene: TRBV5-5
j_gene: TRBJ1-2

CDR3aa: CASSQDGNRGLRSNQPQHF
CDR3nt: TGCGCCAGCAGCCAAGATGGGAACAGGGGGCTAAGGAGCAATCAGCCCCAGCATTTT
len: 19
abundance: -
d_gene: TRBD1
v_gene: TRBV4-1
j_gene: TRBJ1-5

CDR3aa: CASRPRQAAGYGYTF
CDR3nt: TGTGCCAGCAGGCCCCGACAGGCCGCAGGCTATGGCTACACCTTC
len: 15
abundance: -
d_gene: -
v_gene: TRBV7-2
j_gene: TRBJ1-2

CDR3aa: CASSYSIAGTDTQYF
CDR3nt: TGTGCCAGCAGTTACTCGATAGCGGGCACAGATACGCAGTATTTT
len: 15
abundance: -
d_gene: -
v_gene: TRBV6-5
j_gene: TRBJ2-3

CDR3aa: CASSHRVISGTSPGNEQFF
CDR3nt: TGTGCCAGCAGTCACAGGGTTATCAGCGGGACGTCACCGGGCAATGAGCAGTTCTTC
len: 19
abundance: -
d_gene: -
v_gene: TRBV4-2
j_gene: TRBJ2-1

CDR3aa: CASSGGHWSSYNEQFF
CDR3nt: TGTGCCAGCAGTGGGGGACATTGGAGCTCCTACAATGAGCAGTTCTTC
len: 16
abundance: -
d_gene: -
v_gene: TRBV2
j_gene: TRBJ2-1

CDR3aa: CASSIDLEVGEQYF
CDR3nt: TGTGCCAGTAGTATAGATCTGGAGGTGGGCGAGCAGTACTTC
len: 14
abundance: -
d_gene: -
v_gene: TRBV19
j_gene: TRBJ2-7

CDR3aa: CASSPPGWGESNEKLFF
CDR3nt: TGTGCCAGCAGTCCCCCAGGGTGGGGCGAGTCTAATGAAAAACTGTTTTTT
len: 17
abundance: once
d_gene: -
v_gene: TRBV28
j_gene: TRBJ1-4

CDR3aa: CASSFFGRREGPQETQYF
CDR3nt: TGTGCCAGCAGCTTCTTCGGTAGGCGGGAGGGCCCCCAAGAGACCCAGTACTTC
len: 18
abundance: -
d_gene: TRBD2
v_gene: TRBV11-2
j_gene: TRBJ2-5

CDR3aa: CASSWPDAGTYEQYF
CDR3nt: TGTGCCAGCAGTTGGCCCGACGCAGGGACCTACGAGCAGTACTTC
len: 15
abundance: -
d_gene: -
v_gene: TRBV6-6
j_gene: TRBJ2-7

CDR3aa: CASSLEVGITDTQYF
CDR3nt: TGTGCCAGCAGCTTAGAAGTGGGGATCACAGATACGCAGTATTTT
len: 15
abundance: once
d_gene: -
v_gene: TRBV7-2
j_gene: TRBJ2-3

CDR3aa: CASSKGQGAVETQYF
CDR3nt: TGTGCCAGCAGTAAAGGACAGGGGGCGGTTGAGACCCAGTACTTC
len: 15
abundance: -
d_gene: TRBD1
v_gene: TRBV6-5
j_gene: TRBJ2-5

CDR3aa: CASSIGGIGYEQYF
CDR3nt: TGTGCCAGTAGTATTGGCGGGATCGGCTACGAGCAGTACTTC
len: 14
abundance: -
d_gene: -
v_gene: TRBV19
j_gene: TRBJ2-7

CDR3aa: CASSVAQGPYGYTF
CDR3nt: TGTGCCAGCAGCGTAGCTCAGGGGCCCTATGGCTACACCTTC
len: 14
abundance: -
d_gene: -
v_gene: TRBV9
j_gene: TRBJ1-2

CDR3aa: CASSLRNLLPGGTEAFF
CDR3nt: TGTGCCAGCAGCTTGAGGAATTTGCTTCCAGGGGGAACTGAAGCTTTCTTT
len: 17
abundance: once
d_gene: TRBD1
v_gene: TRBV5-8
j_gene: TRBJ1-1

CDR3aa: CASSAFTGSETQYF
CDR3nt: TGTGCCAGCAGCGCTTTCACCGGTAGCGAGACCCAGTACTTC
len: 14
abundance: -
d_gene: -
v_gene: TRBV9
j_gene: TRBJ2-5

CDR3aa: CASSLGDRETGELFF
CDR3nt: TGTGCCAGCAGCTTGGGGGACAGGGAGACCGGGGAGCTGTTTTTT
len: 15
abundance: -
d_gene: TRBD1
v_gene: TRBV5-6
j_gene: TRBJ2-2

CDR3aa: CASSFETSGNEQFF
CDR3nt: TGCGCCAGCAGCTTCGAGACTAGCGGCAATGAGCAGTTCTTC
len: 14
abundance: -
d_gene: TRBD2
v_gene: TRBV5-1
j_gene: TRBJ2-1

CDR3aa: CASRGDSYEQYF
CDR3nt: TGTGCCAGCAGGGGGGACAGCTACGAGCAGTACTTC
len: 12
abundance: -
d_gene: TRBD1
v_gene: TRBV2
j_gene: TRBJ2-7

CDR3aa: CASRTSGEAYEQYF
CDR3nt: TGTGCCAGCAGGACTAGCGGGGAAGCCTACGAGCAGTACTTC
len: 14
abundance: -
d_gene: TRBD2
v_gene: TRBV2
j_gene: TRBJ2-7

CDR3aa: CASSVGQYTGELFF
CDR3nt: TGCGCCAGCAGTGTGGGACAGTACACCGGGGAGCTGTTTTTT
len: 14
abundance: -
d_gene: TRBD1
v_gene: TRBV10-1
j_gene: TRBJ2-2

CDR3aa: CASSPSGRSSYEQYF
CDR3nt: TGTGCCAGCAGCCCCAGCGGGAGGAGCTCCTACGAGCAGTACTTC
len: 15
abundance: -
d_gene: TRBD2
v_gene: TRBV7-2
j_gene: TRBJ2-7

CDR3aa: CASSSRTGIYGYTF
CDR3nt: TGCGCCAGCAGCTCTCGGACAGGGATATATGGCTACACCTTC
len: 14
abundance: -
d_gene: TRBD1
v_gene: TRBV4-3
j_gene: TRBJ1-2

CDR3aa: CASSSRGQENSYEQYF
CDR3nt: TGTGCCAGCAGCTCAAGAGGACAGGAGAATTCCTACGAGCAGTACTTC
len: 16
abundance: -
d_gene: TRBD1
v_gene: TRBV11-2
j_gene: TRBJ2-7